This passage covers 7 T cell receptor beta chains from one sample sequenced in a study of cytomegalovirus exposure and HLA in healthy donors. The PCR was carried out with 60 Vbeta primers and 13 Jbeta primers. Libraries were prepared by immunoSEQ multiplex PCR; TCRdb keeps only in-frame clonotypes and omits some of them. Among approximately 180,000 clones, roughly 85% were seen once, and the ten largest hold 6.3%. Sequences were obtained from PBMCs. Receptors originate from a man in his forties in good health and CMV-seropositive.

The chain joins TRBV10-3 to TRBJ2-5; D ambiguous. The germline gives CDR1 ENHRY, CDR2 SYGVKD. The CDR3 has 15 residues. V lost 0 bases and J 5 bases, leaving 13 bases between the germline ends. The CDR3: CAISESEAFGETQYF. The CDR3 DNA is TGTGCCATCAGTGAGTCTGAAGCGTTCGGGGAGACCCAGTACTTC.

J is TRBJ1-1 and V is TRBV10-1; D gene ambiguous. Trimming shortened V by 0 bases and J by 4 bases, and 6 bases separated the two germline ends. Germline assignment: CDR1 WNHNN and CDR2 SYGVQD (reference sequence). The CDR3 consists of 13 residues. The CDR3 DNA reads TGCGCCAGCAGTGAGTCCCCGGGCACTGAAGCTTTCTTT. Its protein product is CASSESPGTEAFF.

This chain links TRBV19 with TRBJ1-2; TRBD1 is a possible D gene (6 bases). Germline V gives CDR1 LNHDA, CDR2 SQIVND (reference sequence). V lost 5 bases to trimming and J lost 5 bases, with 15 bases between them. There are 14 residues in the CDR3. CDR3 in amino acids: CASSLRIQGYGYTF. The CDR3 nucleotides read TGTGCCAGTAGTCTTCGGATACAGGGATATGGCTACACCTTC.

CDR3 nucleotide sequence: TGTGCCAGTAACAGGGACCCTGGAAACACCATATATTTT. This codes for CASNRDPGNTIYF. The V and J genes are TRBV19 and TRBJ1-3; maybe TRBD1 (6 bases). From germline, CDR1 is LNHDA and CDR2 SQIVND (reference sequence). Trimming removed 7 bases at V and 2 bases at J, with 9 bases between. The CDR3 is 13 residues long. The complete variable domain, with remaining parts taken from reference TRBV19 and TRBJ1-3, reads DGGITQSPKYLFRKEGQNVTLSCEQNLNHDAMYWYRQDPGQGLRLIYYSQIVNDFQKGDIAEGYSVSREKKESFPLTVTSAQKNPTAFYLCASNRDPGNTIYFGEGSWLTVV.

This chain links TRBV7-8 with TRBJ2-1, with D possibly matching TRBD2 (5 bases). The germline V and J ends were trimmed by 5 bases and 6 bases, with 11 bases remaining between them. The CDR3 is 13 amino acids. Per the germline V gene, CDR1 is SGHVS and CDR2 is FQNEAQ. In DNA, the CDR3 is TGTGCCAGCAGCACCGGACTGTCCAATGAGCAGTTCTTC. Its translation is CASSTGLSNEQFF.

Concerning this clone itself: The sample carries other DNA sequences with the same CDR3. The gene calls are TRBV6-1 and TRBJ1-4; no clear D. Trimming took 1 base from V and 8 from J, leaving 8 bases between them. The CDR3 is 13 amino acids. Germline V gene lookup returns CDR1 MNHNS and CDR2 SASEGT. CDR3 amino acids: CASSEGAGEKLFF. The CDR3 DNA sequence: TGTGCCAGCAGTGAAGGGGCAGGAGAAAAACTGTTTTTT.

This sequence joins TRBV7-9 and TRBJ2-3; 7 nucleotides line up with TRBD2. Germline CDR1 and CDR2: SEHNR and FQNEAQ (reference sequence). The CDR3 sequence is 16 residues long. V lost 5 bases to trimming and J lost 1 base; unmatched junction nucleotides: 9. CDR3 protein: CASSQATAGGTDTQYF. For the CDR3, the DNA is TGTGCCAGCAGCCAGGCTACGGCGGGAGGCACAGATACGCAGTATTTT.